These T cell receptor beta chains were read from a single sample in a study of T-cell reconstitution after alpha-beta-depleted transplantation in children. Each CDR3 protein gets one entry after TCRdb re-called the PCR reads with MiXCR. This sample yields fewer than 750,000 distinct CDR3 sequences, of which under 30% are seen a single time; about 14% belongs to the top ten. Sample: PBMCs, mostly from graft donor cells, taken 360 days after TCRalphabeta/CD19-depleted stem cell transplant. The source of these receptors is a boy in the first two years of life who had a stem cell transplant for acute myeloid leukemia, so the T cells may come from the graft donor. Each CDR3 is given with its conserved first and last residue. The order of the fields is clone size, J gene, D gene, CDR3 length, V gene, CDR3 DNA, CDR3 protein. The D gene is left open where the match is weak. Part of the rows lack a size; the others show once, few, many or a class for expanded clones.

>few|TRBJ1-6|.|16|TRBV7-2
TGTGCCAGCAGCTTACGGACGGTGAATCTTGGTTCACCCCTCCACTTT
CASSLRTVNLGSPLHF
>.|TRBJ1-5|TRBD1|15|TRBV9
TGTGCCAGCAGCGTAGTTCACAGGGGGAGTGAGCCCCAGCATTTT
CASSVVHRGSEPQHF
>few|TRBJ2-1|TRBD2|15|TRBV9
TGTGCCAGCAGCCTCGGGACTAGCGCTTCGGATGAGCAGTTCTTC
CASSLGTSASDEQFF
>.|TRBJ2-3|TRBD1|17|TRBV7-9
TGTGCCAGCAGCACGTCTCACAGGGGGCAAGGCACAGATACGCAGTATTTT
CASSTSHRGQGTDTQYF
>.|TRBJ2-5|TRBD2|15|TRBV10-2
TGCGCCAGCAGAGGGATAGCGGGGGTCCGGGAGACCCAGTACTTC
CASRGIAGVRETQYF
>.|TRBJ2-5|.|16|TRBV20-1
TGCAGTGCCCCACCCACGTCAAGCGGACCTCAAGAGACCCAGTACTTC
CSAPPTSSGPQETQYF
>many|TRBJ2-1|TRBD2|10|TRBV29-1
TGCAGCGATGGGGGGGGTGAGCAGTTCTTC
CSDGGGEQFF
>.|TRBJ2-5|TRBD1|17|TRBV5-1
TGCGCCAGCAGCTGGGAAATCGTACCGGGACAGGGAGAGACCCAGTACTTC
CASSWEIVPGQGETQYF
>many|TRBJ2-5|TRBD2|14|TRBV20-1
TGCAGTGCTAGTCTGGCGGGGGTTCGAGAGACCCAGTACTTC
CSASLAGVRETQYF
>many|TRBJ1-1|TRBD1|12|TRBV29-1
TGCAGCGTTGGACAGGGGGGCACTGAAGCTTTCTTT
CSVGQGGTEAFF
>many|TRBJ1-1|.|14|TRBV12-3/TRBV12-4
TGTGCCAGCAGCCCCGGGACATTTGAAACTGAAGCTTTCTTT
CASSPGTFETEAFF
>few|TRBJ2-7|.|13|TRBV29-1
TGCAGCGTCAAAACGCTAGCGTTTCAGCAGCAGTACTTC
CSVKTLAFQQQYF
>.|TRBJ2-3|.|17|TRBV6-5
TGTGCCAGCAGTTCCTGGATGGTCCCTCCTCGTACAGATACGCAGTATTTT
CASSSWMVPPRTDTQYF
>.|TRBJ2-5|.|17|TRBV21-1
TGTGCCAGCAGCAGGAGGGGCGACAGCCGTAGCGAAGAGACCCAGTACTTC
CASSRRGDSRSEETQYF
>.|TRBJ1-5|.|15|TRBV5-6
TGTGCCAGCAGCCCTGGCGGCAGGGACCATCAGCCCCAGCATTTT
CASSPGGRDHQPQHF
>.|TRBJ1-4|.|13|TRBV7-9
TGTGCCAGTGCCCCGTCAACTAATGAAAAACTGTTTTTT
CASAPSTNEKLFF
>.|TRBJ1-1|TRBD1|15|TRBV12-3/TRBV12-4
TGTGCCAGCAGTTTCGTAGGGGGCACGAACACTGAAGCTTTCTTT
CASSFVGGTNTEAFF
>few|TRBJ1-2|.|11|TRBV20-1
TGCAGTGCCCTATGGGCCGGTGGCTACACCTTC
CSALWAGGYTF
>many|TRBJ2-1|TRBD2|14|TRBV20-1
TGCAGTGCTAGAGATCGGACTAGCAAAAGAGAGCAGTTCTTC
CSARDRTSKREQFF
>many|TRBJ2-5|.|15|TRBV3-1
TGTGCCAGCAGCCGGACCGGTATCTGGGGAGAGACCCAGTACTTC
CASSRTGIWGETQYF
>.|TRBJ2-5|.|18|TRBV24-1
TGTGCCACCAGTGATTTGACGGGCCAGCTCAGAGGCCAAGAGACCCAGTACTTC
CATSDLTGQLRGQETQYF
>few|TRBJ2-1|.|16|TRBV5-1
TGCGCCAGCAGCTACACATCCGGGGTTTCCTACAATGAGCAGTTCTTC
CASSYTSGVSYNEQFF
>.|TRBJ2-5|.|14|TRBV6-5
TGTGCCAGCAGTTACTCCAAGTACCAAGAGACCCAGTACTTC
CASSYSKYQETQYF
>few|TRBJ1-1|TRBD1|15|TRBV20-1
TGCAGTGCTAGAGCGCCAGGGGGGAGGAACACTGAAGCTTTCTTT
CSARAPGGRNTEAFF
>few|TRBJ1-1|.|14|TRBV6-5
TGTGCCAGCAGTTACTCGATCAAGAACACTGAAGCTTTCTTT
CASSYSIKNTEAFF
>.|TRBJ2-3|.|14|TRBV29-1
TGCAGCGTTGCGGGGAGCCCAAACACAGATACGCAGTATTTT
CSVAGSPNTDTQYF
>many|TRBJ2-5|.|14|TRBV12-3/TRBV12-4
TGTGCCAGCAGCCTAGTCCCTTTCCAAGAGACCCAGTACTTC
CASSLVPFQETQYF
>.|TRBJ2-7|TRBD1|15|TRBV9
TGTGCCAGCAGCGTTGGGGACAGTCCAGACTACGAGCAGTACTTC
CASSVGDSPDYEQYF
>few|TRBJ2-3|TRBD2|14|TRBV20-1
TGCAGTGCCGCGGGACTAACTAGCACAGATACGCAGTATTTT
CSAAGLTSTDTQYF
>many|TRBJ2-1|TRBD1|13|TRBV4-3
TGCGCCAGCAGCCAAAGGGACAGCAATGAGCAGTTCTTC
CASSQRDSNEQFF
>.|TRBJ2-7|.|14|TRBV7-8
TGTGCCAGCAGCCTGGGCACAGTCACCTACGAGCAGTACTTC
CASSLGTVTYEQYF
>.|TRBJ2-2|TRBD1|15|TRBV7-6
TGTGCCAGCACCCTGAACAGGGGTAAAACCGGGGAGCTGTTTTTT
CASTLNRGKTGELFF
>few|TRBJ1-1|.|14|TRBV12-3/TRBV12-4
TGTGCCAGCAGGGGAGGACATATGAACACTGAAGCTTTCTTT
CASRGGHMNTEAFF
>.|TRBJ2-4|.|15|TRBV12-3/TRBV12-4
TGTGCCAGCAGGGCCCGGACACTAGCCAAAAACATTCAGTACTTC
CASRARTLAKNIQYF
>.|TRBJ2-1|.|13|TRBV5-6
TGTGCCAGCAGCATCACCCCCGTCAGTGAGCAGTTCTTC
CASSITPVSEQFF
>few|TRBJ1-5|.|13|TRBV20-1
TGCAGTGCTAGAGAACTCATAAATCAGCCCCAGCATTTT
CSARELINQPQHF
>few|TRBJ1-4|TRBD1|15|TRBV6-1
TGTGCCAGCAGAGGGACCGGGACAGGAAGCGAAAAACTGTTTTTT
CASRGTGTGSEKLFF
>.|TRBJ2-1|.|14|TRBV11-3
TGTGCCAGCAGCGGGGGGCCTACCTACAATGAGCAGTTCTTC
CASSGGPTYNEQFF
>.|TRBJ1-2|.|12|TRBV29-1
TGCAGCGTCGACACAGTACTCTATGGCTACACCTTC
CSVDTVLYGYTF
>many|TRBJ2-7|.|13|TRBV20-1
TGCAGTGCCCAGGTGGGGAGCTCCTACGAGCAGTACTTC
CSAQVGSSYEQYF
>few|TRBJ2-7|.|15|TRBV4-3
TGCGCCAGCAGCCAAGAACCAGGGATGACCTACGAGCAGTACTTC
CASSQEPGMTYEQYF
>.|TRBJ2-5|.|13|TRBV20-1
TGCAGTGTTCCAGGCCGGGGGCAAGAGACCCAGTACTTC
CSVPGRGQETQYF
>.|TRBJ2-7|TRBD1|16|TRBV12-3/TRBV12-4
TGTGCCAGCAGTTTAGACCGGGACAGGGGCTCCTACGAGCAGTACTTC
CASSLDRDRGSYEQYF
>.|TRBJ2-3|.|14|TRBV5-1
TGCGCCAGCAGCCGGGGGCAGGGGATAGATACGCAGTATTTT
CASSRGQGIDTQYF
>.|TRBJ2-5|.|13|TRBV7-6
TGTGCCAGCAGCTCGAGGGAAGGGGAGACCCAGTACTTC
CASSSREGETQYF
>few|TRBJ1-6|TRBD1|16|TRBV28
TGTGCCAGCACCATGGACAGGGGTTCCTATAATTCACCCCTCCACTTT
CASTMDRGSYNSPLHF
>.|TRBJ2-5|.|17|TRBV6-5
TGTGCCAGCAGTTACTCGACTCGCTCAGGGGGAGGAGAGACCCAGTACTTC
CASSYSTRSGGGETQYF
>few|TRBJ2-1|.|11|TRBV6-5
TGTGCCAGCTATAGCTGGAATGAGCAGTTCTTC
CASYSWNEQFF
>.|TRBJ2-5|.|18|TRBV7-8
TGTGCCAGCAGCTTACGGCCCTTAGCAGCTAAAGAGGGAGAGACCCAGTACTTC
CASSLRPLAAKEGETQYF
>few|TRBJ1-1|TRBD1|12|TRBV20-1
TGCAGTGCAAGCAACAGGGGAACTGAAGCTTTCTTT
CSASNRGTEAFF